This T cell receptor (beta chain) was sequenced for a study of blood T cell repertoires in COVID-19. Study information: PBMCs, B-cell-depleted T cells, or T cells provided the cDNA or gDNA that made up the material.

Assay: immunoSEQ multiplex PCR; the TCRdb copy retains only in-frame clones and omits some. The sample comprises around 250,000 clones, roughly 85% of which are singletons, and over 1.5% rests with the top ten. Individuals aged roughly 18 to 95 years were recruited from approximately 22 US areas. Two consecutive negative NP/OP PCR tests, clearance, or resolved symptoms defined Cohort 3 recovery. Germline V gives CDR1 LNHDA, CDR2 SQIVND (reference sequence). The CDR3 covers 14 residues. The V and J ends lost 6 bases and 8 bases respectively, with 19 bases between them. Material for sequencing was PBMCs or T cells enriched from blood (not recorded which). The chain employs TRBV19 and TRBJ1-2; D is possibly TRBD1 (6 bases). The origin of this receptor is a woman aged 45 to 65 who had recovered from COVID-19. The CDR3 DNA is TGTGCCAGTAGACGGGGGGGCCTTATTGAAGGCTACACCTTC. Protein: CASRRGGLIEGYTF.